This TCR beta chain was sequenced for a study of shared clonotypes between healthy human individuals. Study-wide results and limits: Naive subsets tended to show greater estimated richness than memory subsets.

Germline V CDR1 and CDR2: SEHNR, FQNEAQ (reference sequence). V trimming: 5 bases; J trimming: 8 bases; junction bases outside the gene matches: 11. The CDR3 has 15 amino acids. Remarks on this clone: Its antigen is unknown.

Only CD45RO-negative cells positively selected for CCR7 counted as naive CD8 cells, so terminally differentiated effector memory CD45RA+ cells were excluded. Caucasian adults living in Nashville, Tennessee, provided all samples. Several immunoSEQ plates received, in even portions, the genomic DNA of each subset. The input for sorted-subset replicate PCRs was approximately 200 ng DNA, about 29,000 T cell genomes. The protocol was immunoSEQ multiplex PCR, while the TCRdb copy is restricted to in-frame clones and leaves out a portion. The sample yields around 610,000 clones, approximately 96% seen once.

The sample comprised naive CD8+ T cells sorted from blood. The sequence was obtained from a young woman in good health. V and J are TRBV7-9 and TRBJ2-1, with 8 bases aligning to TRBD2. The CDR3 nucleotides are TGTGCCAGCAGCCCCGGTGCGGGAGGTTTGTATGAGCAGTTCTTC. It translates to CASSPGAGGLYEQFF. Full variable domain (missing parts from reference TRBV7-9 and TRBJ2-1): DTGVSQNPRHKITKRGQNVTFRCDPISEHNRLYWYRQTLGQGPEFLTYFQNEAQLEKSRLLSDRFSAERPKGSFSTLEIQRTEQGDSAMYLCASSPGAGGLYEQFFGPGTRLTVL.